The 14 T cell receptor beta chains reported below all come from one sample, sequenced in a study of CD8+CD57+ T cells in acquired aplastic anemia. Genomic DNA served as template for TCR beta VDJ and CDR3 profiling. In TCRdb, the reads were re-called with MiXCR into one record per CDR3 protein. The sample includes approximately 270,000 distinct CDR3 sequences, 45% to 65% seen only once; the top ten take less than 10%. The sequenced material came from sorted CD4+, CD8+, or CD8+CD57+ T cells (not recorded which) from PBMCs. These receptors originate from a human donor with severe aplastic anemia or a healthy control (not recorded which).

Comment on this clonotype: This could be a read error, since a much larger clone is one nucleotide away. V usage is TRBV7-9 and J usage is TRBJ1-6; D unresolved. The CDR3 is 14 amino acids. Germline assignment: CDR1 SEHNR and CDR2 FQNEAQ (reference sequence). The CDR3 DNA reads as TGTGCCAGCAGTTTGTCCAGGTTGCATTCACCCTTCCACTTT. Protein: CASSLSRLHSPFHF.

This clonotype was seen many times. The J gene is TRBJ2-7, the V gene TRBV11-2; TRBD1 might be the D (6 bases). The germline gives CDR1 SGHAT, CDR2 FQNNGV. The CDR3 sequence is 16 residues long. The V end was cut by 5 bases, the J end by 1 base, with 18 bases between. CDR3 bases: TGTGCCAGCAGCCAAATAGGACAGAAGCCATCCTACGAGCAGTACTTC. The encoded protein is CASSQIGQKPSYEQYF.

V is TRBV5-1 and J is TRBJ1-4, with 7 nucleotides matching TRBD1. The germline V gene encodes CDR1 SGHRS and CDR2 YFSETQ. J lost 8 bases, V lost 5 bases, and 12 bases had no gene match. The length of the CDR3 is 15 residues. The CDR3 DNA sequence: TGCGCCAGCAGTGTTCCAGGGGGAATAGGGGAAAAACTGTTTTTT. Protein product: CASSVPGGIGEKLFF.

This clonotype was seen repeatedly, ten times or more. This chain connects TRBV20-1 to TRBJ2-1; 13 bases match TRBD2. Germline loops: CDR1 DFQATT, CDR2 SNEGSKA (reference sequence). This CDR3 is 17 amino acids long. V dropped 4 bases and J dropped 5; count of bases not matched to a gene: 11. The CDR3 DNA sequence: TGCAGTGCTAAGAGGGGAGGGGGACTAGCGGGGCACAATGAGCAGTTCTTC. It yields the protein CSAKRGGGLAGHNEQFF.

This clonotype turned up a few times. The CDR3 spells CASSLGRRLAGGPGGETQYF. CDR3 nucleotide sequence: TGTGCCAGCAGCTTAGGTCGTCGACTAGCGGGGGGACCAGGGGGAGAGACCCAGTACTTC. The chain employs TRBV7-2 and TRBJ2-5; 13 nucleotides line up with TRBD2. The trim removed 1 base at V and 4 bases at J, leaving 15 bases unmatched. Germline V gives CDR1 SGHTA, CDR2 FQGNSA. The CDR3 is 20 amino acids.

This sequence joins TRBV10-3 and TRBJ1-2; no clear D gene. The germline gives CDR1 ENHRY, CDR2 SYGVKD. This CDR3 comprises 14 residues. Between the trimmed V and J ends, which lost 6 bases and 3 bases, there was a span of 14 bases. The CDR3 is CAIRSGSDYYGYTF. DNA for the CDR3: TGTGCCATCAGGAGTGGGTCGGATTACTATGGCTACACCTTC.

This clonotype was recorded only once. The rearrangement uses TRBV9 and TRBJ1-2; D unresolved. The CDR3 is made up of 13 amino acids. The V end was cut by 0 bases, the J end by 4 bases, with 7 bases between. CDR1 SGDLS and CDR2 YYNGEE come from the germline V gene. The CDR3 region is CASSVGQSYGYTF. CDR3 nucleotides: TGTGCCAGCAGCGTAGGCCAGTCCTATGGCTACACCTTC.

On this clonotype: This may stem from a read error, because a much larger clone lies one nucleotide away. The rearrangement links TRBV5-6 to TRBJ1-1; 8 nucleotides line up with TRBD1. This CDR3 is 14 amino acids long. Germline CDR1 SGHDT, CDR2 YYEEEE. In nucleotides, the CDR3 is TGTGCCAGCAGCTTGGGGACAGGGCACACTGAAGCTTCCTTT. Translated, it gives CASSLGTGHTEASF.

To note about this clonotype: A read error may account for a junction end that differs from germline. The rearrangement links TRBV7-7 to TRBJ2-1; the D gene is possibly TRBD2 (7 bases). The CDR3 extends over 14 amino acids. CDR1 and CDR2 (germline): SSHAT, FNYEAQ (reference sequence). CDR3 DNA sequence: TGTGCTAGCAGCCCGGGGGGCCCCGTGGATGAGCAGTTCTTC. This encodes CASSPGGPVDEQFF.

The chain couples TRBV7-9 to TRBJ2-5; 14 bases align to TRBD2. The CDR3 runs to 17 residues. Per the germline V gene, CDR1 is SEHNR and CDR2 is FQNEAQ (reference sequence). V was clipped by 5 bases and J by 4 bases; unmatched bases: 9. CDR3 sequence: CASSRFPGLAGVETQYF. CDR3 DNA: TGTGCCAGCAGCCGATTCCCGGGACTAGCGGGGGTAGAGACCCAGTACTTC.

The V call is TRBV7-6, the J call TRBJ2-7, with 10 bases that match TRBD2. The CDR3 runs to 15 residues. V trimming: 5 bases; J trimming: 3 bases; junction bases outside the gene matches: 7. The germline V gene has CDR1 SGHVS and CDR2 FNYEAQ. In DNA, the CDR3 is TGTGCCAGCAGCCCCACCATAGCGGGAGGCTACGAGCAGTACTTC. This encodes CASSPTIAGGYEQYF. The full variable domain, in which reference TRBV7-6 and TRBJ2-7 provide the parts outside the CDR3, is GAGVSQSPRYKVTKRGQDVALRCDPISGHVSLYWYRQALGQGPEFLTYFNYEAQQDKSGLPNDRFSAERPEGSISTLTIQRTEQRDSAMYRCASSPTIAGGYEQYFGPGTRLTVT.

This clonotype was detected only a few times. The genes are TRBV7-8 and TRBJ1-2, with 7 bases lining up with TRBD1. CDR1 is SGHVS, CDR2 FQNEAQ, per germline. The CDR3 contains 16 residues. V shed 1 base, J shed 4 bases, and the junction held 9 bases outside the gene matches. The CDR3 loop reads CASSLDGAGTAYGYTF. The DNA of the CDR3 is TGTGCCAGCAGCTTAGATGGGGCAGGGACAGCCTATGGCTACACCTTC.

This clonotype was observed a handful of times. A single base separates this from a much larger clone, so it may be a read error. The CDR3 bases are TGTGCCAGCAGCTTAGGGGGGGGAGGCGCTGAAGCTTTCTTT. Amino acids: CASSLGGGGAEAFF. The chain recombines TRBV10-3 with TRBJ1-1; the D gene is possibly TRBD1 (6 bases). The germline V gene encodes CDR1 ENHRY and CDR2 SYGVKD. Trimming stripped 10 bases from V and 6 bases from J, with 21 bases between. This CDR3 comprises 14 residues.

Here the CDR3 reads CASSLGLAGNSPLHF. As DNA, the CDR3 is TGTGCCAGCAGCTTGGGGCTTGCGGGTAATTCACCCCTCCACTTT. The chain links TRBV7-9 to TRBJ1-6; possible D gene TRBD1, 5 bases. The CDR3 covers 15 residues. Trimming took 3 bases from V and 6 from J, leaving 12 bases between them. Germline V CDR1 and CDR2: SEHNR, FQNEAQ (reference sequence).